This record looks at one T cell receptor beta chain sequence and its context. Germline V CDR1 and CDR2: LNHDA, SQIVND (reference sequence). This CDR3 contains 12 residues. These data originate in a study of blood T cell repertoires in COVID-19. Turning to the study itself: The study drew acute and convalescent COVID-19 samples from the United States, Italy and Spain. From T cells, B-cell-depleted T cells, or PBMCs came the material, which was cDNA or gDNA.

Original analysis: The authors estimated nucleated cell counts from reference gene primer amplification. Clones were read by immunoSEQ multiplex PCR, and TCRdb kept only the in-frame ones, dropping some. The V and J calls and clone size come from that table; D and trimming were worked out from the DNA. This table has tens of thousands of clones, 84% appearing once. This receptor was identified in a man aged 65 to 85 with active COVID-19. Sequenced: peripheral blood. The chain carries TRBV19 and TRBJ1-4; D uncertain. CDR3 in DNA: TGTGTAAGCCGTGCAACTAATGAAAAACTGTTTTTT. Amino acid sequence: CVSRATNEKLFF.